This T cell receptor beta chain came from a study of T cells in Graves' hyperthyroidism and ophthalmopathy. Stable hyperthyroidism: no ophthalmopathy progression over 18 months of follow-up. Patients aged 18 to 65 had newly diagnosed hyperthyroidism of under 2 months' duration. Study findings and constraints: In blood, most of the thyroid clonotypes expanded above 0.001 were also present.

TCR beta CDR3 regions were amplified from RNA transcripts. First-round RT-PCR with HTBI primers amplified the TCR CDR3 region. TCRdb independently ran MiXCR on the multiplex PCR reads; one entry per CDR3 protein. Of around 210,000 distinct CDR3 sequences in the sample, approximately 16% were seen once. A note on this clonotype: What it binds is unknown.

Trimming at V came to 7 bases and at J to 4 bases, leaving 8 bases not matched to a gene. Per germline, CDR1 LGHDT and CDR2 YNNKEL (reference sequence). This CDR3 contains 15 residues. The clonotype comes from a woman in her forties or fifties with Graves' hyperthyroidism. Sequenced sample: blood. This rearrangement joins TRBV3-1 to TRBJ2-1; 9 bases are a match to TRBD2. The CDR3 loop is CASTPVTSGYNEQFF. The CDR3 DNA reads TGTGCCAGCACCCCAGTGACTAGCGGTTACAATGAGCAGTTCTTC.